The 28 T cell receptor beta chains below come from one sample, sequenced in a study of blood T cells in healthy people across ages (dated by TCRdb to between 2014 and 2016). The library was built by means of 5' RACE. A second PCR of about 6 to 11 cycles was run with a J-beta primer mix and a sample-barcoded 5' primer. TCRdb's own reprocessing of the public reads used fastp at Q25 and MiXCR and kept productive beta chains. Identical CDR3 proteins give one entry, which carries the most common genes and DNA. The table for this sample lists roughly 1.9 million distinct CDR3 sequences; around 42% of them were counted only once. The ten largest clones capture 20% to 25% of the sample. What was sequenced was blood. Receptors originate from a human donor in good health.

The V and J genes are TRBV6-6 and TRBJ1-5; unclear D gene. The CDR3 length is 15 residues. The germline V and J ends were trimmed by 2 bases and 0 bases, with 8 bases remaining between them. The germline CDR1 and CDR2 sequences are MNHNY and SVGAGI (reference sequence). CDR3 residues: CASSYESYSNQPQHF. The CDR3 nucleotides are TGTGCCAGCAGTTACGAAAGCTATAGCAATCAGCCCCAGCATTTT.

The chain is built from TRBV9 and TRBJ2-7; 7 nucleotides agree with TRBD1. Per germline, CDR1 SGDLS and CDR2 YYNGEE. The CDR3 spans 15 residues. The trim removed 0 bases at V and 3 bases at J, leaving 6 bases unmatched. The CDR3 DNA reads TGTGCCAGCAGCGTAGCTGGGGACAGCCTCTACGAGCAGTACTTC. Translated: CASSVAGDSLYEQYF.

This sequence joins TRBV20-1 and TRBJ1-1, with unresolved D. CDR1 is DFQATT and CDR2 is SNEGSKA in the germline V gene (reference sequence). The V end was cut by 0 bases, the J end by 6 bases, with 17 bases between. This CDR3 has 15 amino acids. The CDR3 loop reads CSARDFPKGGAEAFF. The DNA for the CDR3 is TGCAGTGCTAGAGATTTTCCCAAGGGTGGGGCTGAAGCTTTCTTT.

The chain has TRBV4-1 and TRBJ2-5; weak D call: TRBD1 (5 bases). The last part of the DNA fits TRBJ2-7 better; the J call may be wrong. CDR1 is MGHRA and CDR2 is YSYEKL in the germline V gene. This CDR3 comprises 16 residues. This CDR3 reads CASSRGTGRANHEQYF. CDR3 nucleotides: TGCGCCAGCAGCCGCGGAACGGGCAGGGCCAATCACGAGCAGTACTTC.

The sample holds many counts of this clonotype. The junction departs from the called germline gene at one end, perhaps through a read error. The rearrangement joins TRBV5-1 to TRBJ2-7, with 8 bases fitting TRBD1. Germline loops: CDR1 SGHRS, CDR2 YFSETQ. The CDR3 is made up of 14 amino acids. CDR3 nucleotides: TGTGCCAGCTCACCCGGACAGGGTTACTACGAGCAGTACTTC. Translated: CASSPGQGYYEQYF.

V usage is TRBV20-1 and J usage is TRBJ2-1; tentatively, D is TRBD1 or TRBD2 (5 bases each). This CDR3 spans 16 amino acids. The V gene lost 3 bases and the J gene lost 5 bases, with 20 bases spanning the gap. The germline gives CDR1 DFQATT, CDR2 SNEGSKA (reference sequence). The CDR3 protein is CSASPWELIGDNEQFF. The CDR3 nucleotides are TGCAGTGCTAGTCCCTGGGAGCTCATAGGGGACAATGAGCAGTTCTTC.

The V and J genes are TRBV5-1 and TRBJ2-3; the match to TRBD1 covers 9 bases. The junction had 10 bases not matched to a gene; V was cut back by 3 bases and J by 2 bases. This CDR3 has 17 amino acids. CDR1 and CDR2 (germline): SGHRS, YFSETQ. The CDR3 DNA follows: TGCGCCAGCAGCTCGCCCCCTGGACAGGGGACCACAGATACGCAGTATTTT. Its protein is CASSSPPGQGTTDTQYF.

The chain carries TRBV20-1 and TRBJ2-1; TRBD1 agrees at 7 bases. Trimming cost V 6 bases and J 7 bases; bases outside gene matches: 12. The CDR3 has 14 residues. Germline V gene data show CDR1 as DFQATT and CDR2 as SNEGSKA (reference sequence). This chain's CDR3 is CSAVLGTVWNEQFF. The CDR3 region has the DNA TGCAGTGCGGTCTTAGGGACAGTTTGGAATGAGCAGTTCTTC.

V usage is TRBV5-5 and J usage is TRBJ2-4; D gene unclear. Trimming shortened V by 0 bases and J by 6 bases, and 7 bases separated the two germline ends. In germline, CDR1 is SGHKS, CDR2 YYEKEE (reference sequence). The CDR3 runs to 13 residues. The DNA of the CDR3 is TGTGCCAGCAGCTTGGGAGGAGTAAACATTCAGTACTTC. It translates to CASSLGGVNIQYF.

This clonotype was observed a handful of times. This may stem from a read error, because a much larger clone lies one nucleotide away. V is TRBV7-9 and J is TRBJ2-1, with 7 bases fitting TRBD1. The V gene end was trimmed by 5 bases and the J gene end by 10 bases; junction bases not matched to a gene: 11. The CDR3 contains 14 residues. Germline CDR1 reads SEHNR; CDR2 reads FQNEAQ (reference sequence). This CDR3 reads CASSRQGVADEQFF. DNA for the CDR3: TGTGCCAGCAGCCGCCAGGGGGTCGCGGACGAGCAGTTCTTC.

This clonotype was seen only a few times. The gene calls are TRBV20-1 and TRBJ1-4, with TRBD1 matching 10 bases. This CDR3 comprises 15 residues. V lost 0 bases, J lost 5 bases, and 3 bases stayed unmatched. Looked up from germline, CDR1 is DFQATT and CDR2 is SNEGSKA (reference sequence). The CDR3 DNA sequence: TGCAGTGCTAGAGAGCTGGGACAGGGGAATGAAAAACTGTTTTTT. Translated: CSARELGQGNEKLFF.

The CDR3 DNA sequence: TGTGCCATCGCAGACAGTGGTGAGACCCAGTACTTC. This sequence encodes CAIADSGETQYF. V gene TRBV10-3 combines with J gene TRBJ2-5, with D maybe TRBD1 (5 bases). V dropped 8 bases and J dropped 5 bases, with 12 bases sitting between them. This CDR3 comprises 12 residues. Germline CDR1 is ENHRY and CDR2 is SYGVKD.

The CDR3 DNA is TGTGCCAGCAGCTTAATGGGGAGTGGATTCAATGAGCAGTTCTTC. Translated: CASSLMGSGFNEQFF. The chain links TRBV7-2 to TRBJ2-1, with a tentative D call TRBD2 (5 bases). CDR1 is SGHTA and CDR2 is FQGNSA in the germline V gene. The ends were cut back, 2 bases at V and 6 bases at J, with 14 bases in the middle. CDR3 length: 15 residues.

This clonotype turned up a few times. The chain carries TRBV9 and TRBJ2-3; TRBD2 matches 11 bases. The CDR3 is made up of 15 amino acids. CDR1 and CDR2 (germline): SGDLS, YYNGEE. With V trimmed by 0 bases and J by 3 bases, 0 bases remained unmatched. CDR3 protein: CASSVGLAGTDTQYF. The CDR3 DNA reads as TGTGCCAGCAGCGTAGGACTAGCGGGGACAGATACGCAGTATTTT.

The sample holds a few counts of this clonotype. J is TRBJ1-1 and V is TRBV20-1, with TRBD1 as a possible D gene (6 bases). The CDR3 spans 13 residues. Trimming stripped 4 bases from V and 4 bases from J, with 13 bases between. Per the germline V gene, CDR1 is DFQATT and CDR2 is SNEGSKA (reference sequence). CDR3 DNA sequence: TGCAGTGCTATTGACAGGACCTTCACTGAAGCTTTCTTT. As protein: CSAIDRTFTEAFF.

The CDR3 protein is CASSQVGGGEIYEQYF. The CDR3 DNA is TGCGCCAGCAGCCAAGTTGGCGGGGGGGAAATATACGAGCAGTACTTC. The chain joins TRBV4-3 to TRBJ2-5, with 9 positions matching TRBD2. The end of the DNA is better explained by TRBJ2-7, so the J call may be wrong. Germline V gives CDR1 LGHNA, CDR2 YSLEER. CDR3 length: 16 residues.

V usage is TRBV10-3 and J usage is TRBJ2-1; no definite D call. The CDR3 spans 12 residues. V was shortened by 4 bases and J by 7 bases, with 8 bases between the two germline ends. Looked up from germline, CDR1 is ENHRY and CDR2 is SYGVKD. The CDR3 region is CAISVNPNEQFF. CDR3 nucleotide sequence: TGTGCCATCAGTGTTAACCCTAATGAGCAGTTCTTC.

The chain carries TRBV2 and TRBJ2-5; weak D call: TRBD2 (5 bases). Germline V lookup: CDR1 SNHLY, CDR2 FYNNEI. This CDR3 has 13 amino acids. Trimming stripped 10 bases from V and 4 bases from J, with 16 bases between. CDR3 protein: CAIVGNLGETQYF. The CDR3, as DNA: TGTGCCATAGTCGGGAACCTTGGAGAGACCCAGTACTTC. The variable domain in full, completed from reference TRBV2 and TRBJ2-5, reads EPEVTQTPSHQVTQMGQEVILRCVPISNHLYFYWYRQILGQKVEFLVSFYNNEISEKSEIFDDQFSVERPDGSNFTLKIRSTKLEDSAMYFCAIVGNLGETQYFGPGTRLLVL.

With respect to this clonotype: One junction end disagrees with the germline gene, perhaps due to a read error. This CDR3 reads CAGSPSGSVSNEQFF. The CDR3 nucleotides read TGTGCCGGCAGCCCTAGCGGGAGCGTTTCTAATGAGCAGTTCTTC. The chain couples TRBV9 to TRBJ2-1; 10 nucleotides agree with TRBD2. The CDR3 has 15 residues. Germline V gene sequence: CDR1 SGDLS, CDR2 YYNGEE.

The V and J genes are TRBV6-2 or TRBV6-3 and TRBJ2-1; 12 nucleotides agree with TRBD2. Trimming at V came to 7 bases and at J to 10 bases, leaving 14 bases not matched to a gene. The CDR3 totals 16 residues. Looked up from germline, CDR1 is MNHEY and CDR2 is SVGEGT. CDR3: CASTTAGLAGGEEQFF. In DNA, the CDR3 is TGTGCCAGCACCACCGCGGGTCTAGCGGGGGGGGAAGAGCAGTTCTTC.

The J gene is TRBJ1-1, the V gene TRBV3-1; TRBD1 matches 7 bases. Looked up from germline, CDR1 is LGHDT and CDR2 is YNNKEL (reference sequence). V trimming: 0 bases; J trimming: 6 bases; junction bases outside the gene matches: 7. CDR3 size: 15 residues. CDR3 sequence (DNA): TGTGCCAGCAGCCAAGACGGAGGGGGCTTAGCTGAAGCTTTCTTT. As protein: CASSQDGGGLAEAFF.

There are a few counts of this clonotype. This chain links TRBV7-9 with TRBJ2-7; 13 bases map to TRBD2. The CDR3 consists of 19 residues. Looked up from germline, CDR1 is SEHNR and CDR2 is FQNEAQ (reference sequence). V lost 5 bases, J lost 2 bases, and 15 bases stayed unmatched. CDR3 coding DNA: TGTGCCAGCAGCCCCCAGTTGACTAGCGGGGGGTCTATCGCCTACGAGCAGTACTTC. Translation gives CASSPQLTSGGSIAYEQYF.

The chain employs TRBV6-6 and TRBJ2-1; tentative D call: TRBD2 (6 bases). Trimming removed 6 bases from V and 7 bases from J, with 16 bases in between. Germline V gene data show CDR1 as MNHNY and CDR2 as SVGAGI (reference sequence). The CDR3 totals 14 residues. DNA for the CDR3: TGTGCCAGCAGCTTCCCGGGAGAGAATAATGAGCAGTTCTTC. Its translation: CASSFPGENNEQFF.

The chain uses TRBV27 and TRBJ1-5; D is uncertain. The V end was cut by 3 bases, the J end by 6 bases, with 12 bases between. This CDR3 has 14 amino acids. Germline lookup yields CDR1 MNHEY and CDR2 SMNVEV (reference sequence). CDR3 sequence: CASSFSLSGQPQHF. CDR3 sequence (DNA): TGTGCCAGCAGTTTCTCTCTATCGGGTCAGCCCCAGCATTTT.

As regards this clonotype: A much bigger clone sits one base away, suggesting this may be a read error. The chain joins TRBV29-1 to TRBJ2-5; 9 nucleotides align to TRBD1. With V trimmed by 5 bases and J by 5 bases, 6 bases remained unmatched. Per the germline V gene, CDR1 is SQVTM and CDR2 is ANQGSEA. The CDR3 covers 13 residues. The chain's CDR3 is CSVKSTGGETQYF. The CDR3, as DNA: TGCAGCGTTAAGTCGACAGGGGGGGAGACCCAGTACTTC.

This clonotype has only a few counts. The J gene is TRBJ1-1, the V gene TRBV7-9; TRBD1 matches 8 bases. Unmatched junction bases numbered 8, after V lost 6 bases and J lost 5 bases. Per germline, CDR1 SEHNR and CDR2 FQNEAQ (reference sequence). The CDR3 extends over 14 amino acids. DNA of the CDR3: TGTGCCAGCAGAACATTCAGGGGGCTGACTGAAGCTTTCTTT. Protein product: CASRTFRGLTEAFF.

The sample holds a few counts of this clonotype. V usage is TRBV29-1 and J usage is TRBJ1-1, with 7 bases matching TRBD1. After removal of 2 bases from V and 4 bases from J, the junction contained 7 bases not matched to a gene. The CDR3 contains 14 residues. Per the germline V gene, CDR1 is SQVTM and CDR2 is ANQGSEA. In DNA, the CDR3 is TGCAGCGTTGAATTGTCAGGGGGGAGCACTGAAGCTTTCTTT. It specifies CSVELSGGSTEAFF.

This clonotype occurred a few times. The chain has TRBV2 and TRBJ2-3; 7 positions agree with TRBD1. V shed 5 bases and J 2 bases; nucleotides not matched to a gene: 4. This CDR3 has 14 residues. The germline CDR1 and CDR2 sequences are SNHLY and FYNNEI. The CDR3 bases are TGTGCCAGCAGTTTCACAGGGGACACAGATACGCAGTATTTT. Protein product: CASSFTGDTDTQYF.